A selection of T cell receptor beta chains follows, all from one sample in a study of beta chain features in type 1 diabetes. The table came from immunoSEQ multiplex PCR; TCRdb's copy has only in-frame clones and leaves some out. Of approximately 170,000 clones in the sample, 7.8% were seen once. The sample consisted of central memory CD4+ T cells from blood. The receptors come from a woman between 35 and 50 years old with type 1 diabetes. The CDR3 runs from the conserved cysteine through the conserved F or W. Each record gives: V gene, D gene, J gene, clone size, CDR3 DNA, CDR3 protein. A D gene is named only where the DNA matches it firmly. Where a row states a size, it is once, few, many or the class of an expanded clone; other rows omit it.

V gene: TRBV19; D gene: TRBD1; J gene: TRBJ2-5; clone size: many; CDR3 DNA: TGTGCCAGTAGTCCGACAGGGGTGCCGGAGACCCAGTACTTC; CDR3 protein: CASSPTGVPETQYF
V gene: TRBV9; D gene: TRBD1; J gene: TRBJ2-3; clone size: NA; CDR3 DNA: TGTGCCAGCAGCTCCCGGACAGGGCGAGCAGATACGCAGTATTTT; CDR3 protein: CASSSRTGRADTQYF
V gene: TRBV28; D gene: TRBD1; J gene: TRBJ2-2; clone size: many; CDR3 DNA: TGTGCCAGCACCGAAATGGGGACAGGGACCACCGGGGAGCTGTTTTTT; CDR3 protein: CASTEMGTGTTGELFF
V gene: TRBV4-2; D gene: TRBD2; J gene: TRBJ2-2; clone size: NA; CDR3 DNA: TGTGCCAGCAGCCAAGGTCCGACTAGCGGGGGCTCCGGGGAGCTGTTTTTT; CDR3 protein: CASSQGPTSGGSGELFF
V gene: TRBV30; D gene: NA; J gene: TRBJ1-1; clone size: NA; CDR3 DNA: TGTGCCTCAGGGGCCAACACTGAAGCTTTCTTT; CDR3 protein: CASGANTEAFF
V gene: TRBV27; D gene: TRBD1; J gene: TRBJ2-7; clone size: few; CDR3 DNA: TGTGCCAGCAGGGGGACAGCAACCTACGAGCAGTACTTC; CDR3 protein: CASRGTATYEQYF
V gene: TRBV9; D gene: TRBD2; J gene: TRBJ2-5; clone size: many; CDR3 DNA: TGTGCCAGCAGCGGGGGAGGGGAGACCCAGTACTTC; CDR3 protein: CASSGGGETQYF
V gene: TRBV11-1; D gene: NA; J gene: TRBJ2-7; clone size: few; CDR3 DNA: TGTGCCAGCAGCCGGGACTCTCGCTACGAGCAGTACTTC; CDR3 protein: CASSRDSRYEQYF
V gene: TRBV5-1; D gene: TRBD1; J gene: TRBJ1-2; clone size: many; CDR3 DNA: TGCGCCAGCAGCACCCGAGGACAGGGAGAAGGCTACACCTTC; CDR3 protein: CASSTRGQGEGYTF
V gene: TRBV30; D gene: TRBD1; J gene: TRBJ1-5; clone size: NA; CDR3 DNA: TGTGCCTGGGTCCAGGGGGAGAACCAGCCCCAGCATTTT; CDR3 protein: CAWVQGENQPQHF
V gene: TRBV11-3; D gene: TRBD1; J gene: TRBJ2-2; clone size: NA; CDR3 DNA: TGTGCCAGCAGCTATGGGACAGGGGACACCGGGGAGCTGTTTTTT; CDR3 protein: CASSYGTGDTGELFF
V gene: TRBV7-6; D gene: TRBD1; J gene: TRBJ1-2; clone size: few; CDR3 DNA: TGTGCCAGCAGCTTAATGACAGGGGATGGCTACACCTTC; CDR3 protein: CASSLMTGDGYTF
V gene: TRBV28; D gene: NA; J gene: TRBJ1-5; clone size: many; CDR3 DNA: TGTGCCAGCAGTTTAACGAGGATAAGGGGAAATCAGCCCCAGCATTTT; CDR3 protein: CASSLTRIRGNQPQHF
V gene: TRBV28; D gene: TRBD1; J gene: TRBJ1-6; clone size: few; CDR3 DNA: TGTGCCACCGGGACAGTACTTAATTCACCCCTCCACTTT; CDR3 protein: CATGTVLNSPLHF
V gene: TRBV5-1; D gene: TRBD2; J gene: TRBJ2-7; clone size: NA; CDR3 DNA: TGCGCCAGCAGCTTGGGTCCCCTAGCGGGAGTATCTTACGAGCAGTACTTC; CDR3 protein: CASSLGPLAGVSYEQYF
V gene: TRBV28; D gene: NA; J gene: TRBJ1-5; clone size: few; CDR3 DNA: TGTGCCAGCAGTTTACCCCCACGGGGTCCCCTAAGTCAGCCCCAGCATTTT; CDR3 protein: CASSLPPRGPLSQPQHF
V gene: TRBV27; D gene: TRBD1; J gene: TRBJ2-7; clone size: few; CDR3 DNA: TGTGCCAGCAGTAGGGACAGGGGGGGCTACGAGCAGTACTTC; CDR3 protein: CASSRDRGGYEQYF
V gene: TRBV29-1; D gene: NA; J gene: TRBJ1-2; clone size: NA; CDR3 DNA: TGCAGCGTCACCGCTCCACCCGGGGACTATGGCTACACCTTC; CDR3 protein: CSVTAPPGDYGYTF
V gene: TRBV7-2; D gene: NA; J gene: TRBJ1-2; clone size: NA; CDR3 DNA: TGTGCCAGCAGCTTAGCGGCGAGCCGGGATGGCTACACCTTC; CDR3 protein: CASSLAASRDGYTF
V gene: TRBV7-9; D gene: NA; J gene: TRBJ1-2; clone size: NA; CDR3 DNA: TGTGCCAGCAGCTTATCAACGGATGGCTACACCTTC; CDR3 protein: CASSLSTDGYTF
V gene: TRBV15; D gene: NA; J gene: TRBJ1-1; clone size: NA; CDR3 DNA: TGTGCCACCAACCCCGGGGGAGGAGGAACTGAAGCTTTCTTT; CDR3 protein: CATNPGGGGTEAFF
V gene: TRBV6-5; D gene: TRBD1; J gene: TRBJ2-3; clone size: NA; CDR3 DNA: TGTGCCAGCAGCACCCCAGGGGGCTGGGGAGATACGCAGTATTTT; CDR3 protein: CASSTPGGWGDTQYF